This TCR beta chain was found in a study of cytotoxic CD8 clonotypes in ibrutinib-treated CLL (dated by TCRdb to about 2021). Broadly, across the study: The cohort was composed of approximately 11 relapsed/refractory and around 15 treatment-naive patients; IGHV unmutated status was identified in about 17 patients. Every sample from remission and from progressive disease was obtained while the patients were still on ibrutinib. Response samples were obtained after a median of 12 months of treatment, with a range of roughly 6 to 36 months. Partial responses were observed in some 24 patients and complete responses in 2; after a median follow-up of 68 months, remission was maintained in 14 patients and progression was observed in some twelve. Samples averaged approximately 260,000 productive templates and some 91,000 productive rearrangements. Cryopreserved peripheral blood mononuclear cells were collected before treatment, at response, and at either disease progression or sustained remission. Of the 90 or so participants in the trial, about two dozen had longitudinal samples available. Summary of the overall study and its limitations: Public clonotypes were rare and either contracted or stayed stable during treatment, and the rise in clonality at ibrutinib response reflected the expansion of private clonotypes. Lymph node repertoires were not examined, and the timing of sampling was not matched between patients in sustained remission and those whose disease progressed. An increase in clonality was observed at ibrutinib response, with clonality remaining stable during sustained remission and falling back toward baseline at progression. Baseline clonality exceeded that of age-matched healthy donors and correlated strongly with circulating CD8+ T-cell counts.

On a MiSeq, deep resolution sequencing aimed for a depth between 1 in 1 million and 1 in 200,000 T cells, with each clonotype covered 10x on average. TCR beta libraries were generated with the immunoSEQ hsTCRB Kit. Regarding the original processing steps: ImmunoSEQ Data Assistant and ImmunoSEQ Analyzer were used for data analysis, and V, D and J genes were assigned according to IMGT definitions. Clonality, which ranges from 0 to 1, was calculated by subtracting the normalized Shannon entropy of productive rearrangement frequencies from one. Only overrepresented clonotypes making up at least 0.05% of the repertoire of each patient were included in the public clonotype analysis. About a dozen repertoires from age-matched healthy donors, obtained from immuneACCESS, served as clonality controls. Sourced from immuneACCESS, this table was stored by TCRdb with only in-frame sequences that have V and J called. A share of the clones is absent; for the studies checked, an unresolved V gene accounts for under half, and the remainder has no known explanation. V, J and clone size derive from that table, while D and trimming were established from the DNA sequence. The sample profile shows tens of thousands of clones; over 60% of them were found once. The ten most abundant clones make up roughly 14% of the sample.

The sample's time point label, in plain terms: about twelve months on ibrutinib. For TCR beta library preparation, roughly 2 micrograms of genomic DNA were isolated from cryopreserved PBMCs. Longitudinal blood samples from CLL patients receiving ibrutinib monotherapy were subjected to high-throughput TCR beta sequencing. The patients were enrolled in a single-center, open-label phase 2 trial of ibrutinib monotherapy. This clone came up a few times. The antigen it recognizes is unknown. There are no base qualities to consult, and no much larger clone falls within one base. This sequence was found in a human donor with chronic lymphocytic leukemia. Sequenced material: PBMCs, taken after 12 months of ibrutinib treatment.

The nucleotide sequence reads as follows: TGTGCCTGGAGTGTGGTGGGGAGGGGGAACACTGAAGCTTTCTTT. Its protein is CAWSVVGRGNTEAFF. The chain uses TRBV30 and TRBJ1-1; a tentative D match to TRBD1 spans 5 bases. Inclusive of the bounding cysteine and phenylalanine, the CDR3 is 15 residues long. Just CDR3 DNA is preserved here, 45 bases in frame from base 1. CDR1 GTSNPN and CDR2 SVGIG were looked up in the germline V gene (reference sequence). V is clipped by 0 bases and J by 1 base, and the sequence between their germline boundaries is 12 bases long.